This passage covers 18 T cell receptor beta chains from one sample sequenced in a study of T cell repertoires in aging, cancer and after chemotherapy. TCR beta rearrangements were amplified from peripheral blood genomic DNA. Multiplex touch-down PCR with TRB-A/B primers amplified rearranged V-D-J TRB sequences. One entry per CDR3 protein, called by TCRdb with MiXCR from the multiplex PCR reads. Of around 2,300 distinct CDR3 sequences listed, 25% to 30% are singletons. Material for sequencing was blood. The receptors here all came from a human donor with a solid tumor.

This clonotype is labeled large. The J gene is TRBJ2-5, the V gene TRBV6-5, with TRBD1 identical over 9 bases. This CDR3 contains 14 residues. Germline values: CDR1 MNHEY, CDR2 SVGAGI. Losses at the gene ends were 6 bases for V and 5 bases for J; bases not matched to a gene: 7. In nucleotides, the CDR3 is TGTGCCAGCAGGGCAGACAGGGGGATGGAGACCCAGTACTTC. Protein: CASRADRGMETQYF.

The rearrangement links TRBV28 to TRBJ2-5; 9 nucleotides line up with TRBD1. J lost 2 bases, V lost 7 bases, and 14 bases had no gene match. CDR3 size: 17 residues. The germline V gene encodes CDR1 MDHEN and CDR2 SYDVKM. CDR3 DNA sequence: TGTGCCAGCACCGCGTGGGGACAGGGAGGGGGACAAGAGACCCAGTACTTC. Residues: CASTAWGQGGGQETQYF.

By sample fraction, this clonotype is medium-sized (0.01 to 0.1%). This chain connects TRBV30 to TRBJ2-3; D is tentatively TRBD1 or TRBD2 (7 bases each). The CDR3 extends over 15 amino acids. Deletions cut 5 bases from V and 6 bases from J, with 21 bases between. The germline CDR1 and CDR2 sequences are GTSNPN and SVGIG (reference sequence). CDR3 residues: CAWGGGTAWGDTQYF. CDR3 coding DNA: TGTGCCTGGGGGGGGGGGACAGCCTGGGGGGATACGCAGTATTTT.

By share, this clonotype counts as medium-sized. The J gene is TRBJ1-2, the V gene TRBV15; D may be TRBD1 (5 bases). The CDR3 runs 14 residues. Germline CDR1 is LNHNV and CDR2 is YYDKDF (reference sequence). V dropped 0 bases and J dropped 4 bases, with 9 bases sitting between them. The DNA for the CDR3 is TGTGCCACCAGCAGAGAAAAGGGGCTCTATGGCTACACCTTC. Amino acids: CATSREKGLYGYTF. The complete variable domain, with remaining parts taken from reference TRBV15 and TRBJ1-2, reads DAMVIQNPRYQVTQFGKPVTLSCSQTLNHNVMYWYQQKSSQAPKLLFHYYDKDFNNEADTPDNFQSRRPNTSFCFLDIRSPGLGDTAMYLCATSREKGLYGYTFGSGTRLTVV.

The table lists this clonotype with a few counts. The V call is TRBV12-3 or TRBV12-4, the J call TRBJ2-5; 14 bases align to TRBD2. The V and J ends lost 5 bases and 8 bases, in that order; junction bases with no gene match: 4. The length of the CDR3 is 14 residues. The CDR3 DNA sequence: TGTGCCAGCAGTCCCGGACTAGCGGGGGGAACCCAGTACTTC. Translation gives CASSPGLAGGTQYF.

This clonotype was detected only a few times. J is TRBJ2-5 and V is TRBV14; a weak D match, TRBD2 (6 bases). Deletions cut 5 bases from V and 7 bases from J, with 17 bases between. Germline assignment: CDR1 SGHDN and CDR2 FVKESK. The CDR3 spans 14 residues. The CDR3 nucleotides read TGTGCCAGCAGCGCCGTCCCGGGGACTGGGACCCAGTACTTC. This codes for CASSAVPGTGTQYF.

This clonotype was observed a few times. The genes are TRBV18 and TRBJ1-2; D is ambiguous. Trimming left V 6 bases short and J 4 bases short, with 18 bases between. This CDR3 is built from 15 residues. Germline V gives CDR1 KGHSH, CDR2 LQKENI. The CDR3 sequence: CASSPSDGVPYGYTF. The CDR3 DNA is TGTGCCAGCTCTCCCTCCGATGGGGTCCCCTATGGCTACACCTTC. The complete variable domain, with remaining parts taken from reference TRBV18 and TRBJ1-2, reads NAGVMQNPRHLVRRRGQEARLRCSPMKGHSHVYWYRQLPEEGLKFMVYLQKENIIDESGMPKERFSAEFPKEGPSILRIQQVVRGDSAAYFCASSPSDGVPYGYTFGSGTRLTVV.

In this sample, this clonotype is medium-sized. The gene calls are TRBV7-9 and TRBJ1-2, with 8 bases identical to TRBD1. CDR1 SEHNR and CDR2 FQNEAQ come from the germline V gene (reference sequence). Unmatched junction bases numbered 2, after V lost 4 bases and J lost 4 bases. The CDR3 sequence is 13 residues long. This chain's CDR3 is CASSSDRGYGYTF. CDR3 DNA sequence: TGTGCCAGCAGCTCCGACAGGGGCTATGGCTACACCTTC.

Note on this clonotype: The junction departs from the called germline gene at one end, perhaps through a read error. The gene calls are TRBV5-5 and TRBJ1-4; maybe TRBD1 (5 bases). Germline V gene data show CDR1 as SGHKS and CDR2 as YYEKEE (reference sequence). The CDR3 runs to 14 residues. This CDR3 is CASSPTVSNEKLFF. The CDR3 DNA reads TGCGCCAGCAGCCCGACAGTCTCTAATGAAAAACTGTTTTTT.

This chain links TRBV6-5 with TRBJ1-5, with 8 bases fitting TRBD1. V trimming: 6 bases; J trimming: 8 bases; junction bases outside the gene matches: 9. The CDR3 is 14 amino acids. The germline CDR1 and CDR2 sequences are MNHEY and SVGAGI. In DNA form, the CDR3 reads TGTGCCAGCAGGGCGACAGGGGATAGTAAGCCCCAGCATTTT. It yields the protein CASRATGDSKPQHF.

This clonotype was seen only a few times. V gene TRBV20-1 combines with J gene TRBJ1-1; a weak D match, TRBD1 (6 bases). CDR3 length equals 13 residues. V lost 5 bases and J 1 base, leaving 11 bases between the germline ends. The germline V gene has CDR1 DFQATT and CDR2 SNEGSKA (reference sequence). The CDR3 here is CSAAGHPNTEAFF. The CDR3 DNA reads as TGCAGTGCTGCGGGACACCCGAACACTGAAGCTTTCTTT.

This clonotype came up a few times. The J gene is TRBJ2-5, the V gene TRBV20-1; D may be TRBD1 or TRBD2 (5 bases each). CDR1 is DFQATT, CDR2 SNEGSKA, per germline (reference sequence). The CDR3 loop spans 15 amino acids. Trimming removed 1 base at V and 5 bases at J, with 17 bases between. CDR3 nucleotides: TGCAGTGCTAGAGTCGGGGTGACGGGACGGGAGACCCAGTACTTC. Translating it yields CSARVGVTGRETQYF.

The chain recombines TRBV28 with TRBJ1-3; unclear D gene. V was pared by 5 bases and J by 2 bases, with 19 bases between. The germline V gene encodes CDR1 MDHEN and CDR2 SYDVKM. The CDR3 runs to 17 residues. The CDR3 DNA follows: TGTGCCAGCAGTCCCTCCTGGACCCTTTTGGCTGGAAACACCATATATTTT. Translation gives CASSPSWTLLAGNTIYF.

This clonotype was observed a few times. J is TRBJ1-3 and V is TRBV24-1; D uncertain. CDR1 is KGHDR and CDR2 is SFDVKD in the germline V gene. CDR3 length: 13 residues. The V end was cut by 5 bases, the J end by 4 bases, with 8 bases between. The CDR3 DNA sequence: TGTGCCACCAGTGGAGGGTCGGGAAACACCATATATTTT. Translation: CATSGGSGNTIYF.

V usage is TRBV21-1 and J usage is TRBJ2-7; the tabulated D call, TRBD1, remains unverified against the DNA. TRBV21-1 has pseudogene status. This CDR3 has 13 residues. The CDR3 reads CASRRTVTYEQYF. CDR3 DNA: TGTGCCAGCAGGAGGACAGTAACCTACGAGCAGTACTTC.

J is TRBJ2-1 and V is TRBV19, with 7 nucleotides matching TRBD2. This CDR3 has 17 amino acids. Germline CDR1 reads LNHDA; CDR2 reads SQIVND (reference sequence). With V trimmed by 3 bases and J by 9 bases, 17 bases remained unmatched. CDR3 residues: CASSINWTRVSNPEQFF. The CDR3 coding sequence is TGTGCCAGTAGTATCAACTGGACTAGGGTCTCTAATCCTGAGCAGTTCTTC.

By sample share, this clonotype is medium-sized. The rearrangement links TRBV19 to TRBJ2-2; the D is unclear. The CDR3 spans 13 residues. CDR1 is LNHDA, CDR2 SQIVND, per germline (reference sequence). Trimming pared 1 base from V and 4 bases from J, leaving 4 bases between. The CDR3 nucleotides are TGTGCCAGTAGTATAGGATTCACCGGGGAGCTGTTTTTT. It is translated as CASSIGFTGELFF.

This clonotype came up a few times. The chain recombines TRBV6-1 with TRBJ2-5, with unresolved D. The CDR3 spans 13 residues. V lost 5 bases to trimming and J lost 1 base, with 8 bases between them. Germline CDR1 MNHNS, CDR2 SASEGT. Here the CDR3 reads CASSYRAQETQYF. Here the CDR3 DNA reads TGTGCCAGCAGTTATAGGGCCCAAGAGACCCAGTACTTC.